What follows describes a single TCR beta chain. The data are from a study of blood T cell repertoires in COVID-19. Method: immunoSEQ multiplex PCR; TCRdb's copy keeps in-frame clones and lacks some. The sample holds hundreds of thousands of clones, roughly 86% seen once. Specimen: peripheral blood. This receptor was taken from an older man with acute or convalescent COVID-19.

Here the CDR3 DNA reads TGTGCCAGCAGTGACCGGGACAAGGGGATCAATCAGCCCCAGCATTTT. It translates to CASSDRDKGINQPQHF. This rearrangement joins TRBV6-2 or TRBV6-3 to TRBJ1-5; a possible D gene is TRBD1 (6 bases). Germline-derived CDR1 and CDR2 are MNHEY and SVGEGT. Trimming removed 5 bases from V and 3 bases from J, with 17 bases in between. The CDR3 is 16 residues long.